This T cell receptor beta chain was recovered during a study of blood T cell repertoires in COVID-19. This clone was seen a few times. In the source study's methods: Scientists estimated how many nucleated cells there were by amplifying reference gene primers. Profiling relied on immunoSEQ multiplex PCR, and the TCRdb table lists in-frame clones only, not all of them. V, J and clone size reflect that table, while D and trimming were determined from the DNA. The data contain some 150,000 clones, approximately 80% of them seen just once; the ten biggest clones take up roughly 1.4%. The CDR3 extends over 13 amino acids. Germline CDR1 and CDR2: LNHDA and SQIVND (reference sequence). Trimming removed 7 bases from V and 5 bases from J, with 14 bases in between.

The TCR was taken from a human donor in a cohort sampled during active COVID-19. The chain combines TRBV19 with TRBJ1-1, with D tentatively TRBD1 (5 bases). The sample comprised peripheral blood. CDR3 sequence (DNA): TGTGCCAGTAAGGAGGGCGGGGGGACTGAAGCTTTCTTT. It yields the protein CASKEGGGTEAFF.